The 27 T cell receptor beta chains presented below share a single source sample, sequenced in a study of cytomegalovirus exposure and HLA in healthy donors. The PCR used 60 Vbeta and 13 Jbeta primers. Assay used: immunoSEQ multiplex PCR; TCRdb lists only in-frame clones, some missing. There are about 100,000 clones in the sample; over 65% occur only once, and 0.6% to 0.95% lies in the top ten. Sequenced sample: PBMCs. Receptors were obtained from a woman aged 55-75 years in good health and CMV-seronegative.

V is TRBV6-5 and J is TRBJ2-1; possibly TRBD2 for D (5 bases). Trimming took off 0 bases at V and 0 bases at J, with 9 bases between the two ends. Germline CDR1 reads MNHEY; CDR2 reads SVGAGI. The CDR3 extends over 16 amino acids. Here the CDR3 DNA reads TGTGCCAGCAGTTACTCGGAGCGGAGCTCCTACAATGAGCAGTTCTTC. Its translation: CASSYSERSSYNEQFF.

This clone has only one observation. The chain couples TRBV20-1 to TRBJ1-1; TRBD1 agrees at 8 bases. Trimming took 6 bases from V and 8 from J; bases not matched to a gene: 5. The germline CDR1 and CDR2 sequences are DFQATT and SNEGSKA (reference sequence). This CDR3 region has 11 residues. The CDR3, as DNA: TGCAGTGCAAACAGGGGGAGCGAAGCTTTCTTT. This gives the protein CSANRGSEAFF.

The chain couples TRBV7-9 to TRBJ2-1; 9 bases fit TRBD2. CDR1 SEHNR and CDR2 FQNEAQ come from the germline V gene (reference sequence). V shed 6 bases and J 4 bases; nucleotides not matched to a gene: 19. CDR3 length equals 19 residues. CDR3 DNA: TGTGCCAGCAGGCCTTGGTTTGTAGCGGGAGAAGCCCGGTACAATGAGCAGTTCTTC. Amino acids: CASRPWFVAGEARYNEQFF.

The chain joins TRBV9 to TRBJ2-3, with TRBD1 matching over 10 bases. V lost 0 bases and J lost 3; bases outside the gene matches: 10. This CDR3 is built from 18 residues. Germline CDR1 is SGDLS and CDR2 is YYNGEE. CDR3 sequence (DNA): TGTGCCAGCAGCGTAGAAGGGACAGGGGTGTTGCGGACAGATACGCAGTATTTT. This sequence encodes CASSVEGTGVLRTDTQYF.

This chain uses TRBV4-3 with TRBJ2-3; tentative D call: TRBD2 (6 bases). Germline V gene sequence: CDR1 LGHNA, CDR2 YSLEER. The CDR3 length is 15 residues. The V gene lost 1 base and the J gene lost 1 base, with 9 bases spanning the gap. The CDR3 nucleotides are TGCGCCAGCAGCCAAGTGGCTAGCGGCACAGATACGCAGTATTTT. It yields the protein CASSQVASGTDTQYF.

CDR3 in DNA: TGTGCCAGCAGCTGGGTCTCCGTGGGGGGGCAAGGGGAGCTGTTTTTT. It yields the protein CASSWVSVGGQGELFF. The chain has TRBV5-6 and TRBJ2-2, with D possibly matching TRBD2 (7 bases). Per the germline V gene, CDR1 is SGHDT and CDR2 is YYEEEE. Trimming took 3 bases from V and 8 from J, leaving 20 bases between them. This CDR3 is built from 16 residues. The whole variable domain, remainder taken from reference TRBV5-6 and TRBJ2-2, is DAGVTQSPTHLIKTRGQQVTLRCSPKSGHDTVSWYQQALGQGPQFIFQYYEEEERQRGNFPDRFSGHQFPNYSSELNVNALLLGDSALYLCASSWVSVGGQGELFFGEGSRLTVL.

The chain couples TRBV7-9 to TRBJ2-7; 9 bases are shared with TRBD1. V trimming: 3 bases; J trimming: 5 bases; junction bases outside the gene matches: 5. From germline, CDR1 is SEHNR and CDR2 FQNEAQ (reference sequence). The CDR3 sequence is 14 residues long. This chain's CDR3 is CASSFRDRVDEQYF. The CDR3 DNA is TGTGCCAGCAGCTTCCGGGACAGGGTGGACGAGCAGTACTTC.

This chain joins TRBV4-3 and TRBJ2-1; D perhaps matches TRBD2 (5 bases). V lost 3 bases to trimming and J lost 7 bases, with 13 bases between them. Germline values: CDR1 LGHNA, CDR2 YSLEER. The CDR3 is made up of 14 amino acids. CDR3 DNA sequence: TGCGCCAGCAGCCAGGATCTAGCTGAGAATGAGCAGTTCTTC. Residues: CASSQDLAENEQFF.

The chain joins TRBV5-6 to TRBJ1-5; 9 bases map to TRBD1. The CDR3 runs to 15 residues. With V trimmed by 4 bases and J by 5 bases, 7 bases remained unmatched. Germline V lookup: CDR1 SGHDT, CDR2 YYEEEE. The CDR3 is CASSRRGTGYQPQHF. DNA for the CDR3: TGTGCCAGCAGCCGGCGGGGGACAGGGTATCAGCCCCAGCATTTT.

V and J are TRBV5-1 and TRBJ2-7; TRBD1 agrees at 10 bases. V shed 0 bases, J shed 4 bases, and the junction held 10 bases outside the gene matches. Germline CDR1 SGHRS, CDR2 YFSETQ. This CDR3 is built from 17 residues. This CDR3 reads CASSLALPGQGTYEQYF. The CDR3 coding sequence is TGCGCCAGCAGCTTGGCCCTGCCGGGACAGGGGACGTACGAGCAGTACTTC.

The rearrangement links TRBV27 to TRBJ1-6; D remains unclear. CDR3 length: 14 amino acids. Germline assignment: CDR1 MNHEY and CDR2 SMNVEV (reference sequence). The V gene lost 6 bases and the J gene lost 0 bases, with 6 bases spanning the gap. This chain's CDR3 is CASRESSYNSPLHF. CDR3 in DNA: TGTGCCAGCAGGGAGAGCTCCTATAATTCACCCCTCCACTTT.

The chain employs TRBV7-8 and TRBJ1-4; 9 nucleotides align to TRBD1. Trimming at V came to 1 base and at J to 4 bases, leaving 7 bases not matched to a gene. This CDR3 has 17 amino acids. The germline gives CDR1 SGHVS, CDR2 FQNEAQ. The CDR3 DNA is TGTGCCAGCAGCTTAGTCCCGGACAGGGGATATAATGAAAAACTGTTTTTT. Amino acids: CASSLVPDRGYNEKLFF.

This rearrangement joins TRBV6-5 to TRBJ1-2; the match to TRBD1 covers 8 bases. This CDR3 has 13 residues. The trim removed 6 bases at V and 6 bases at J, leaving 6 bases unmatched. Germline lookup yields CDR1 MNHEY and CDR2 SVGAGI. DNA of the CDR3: TGTGCCAGCAGACCGGACAGGGTACATGGCTACACCTTC. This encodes CASRPDRVHGYTF.

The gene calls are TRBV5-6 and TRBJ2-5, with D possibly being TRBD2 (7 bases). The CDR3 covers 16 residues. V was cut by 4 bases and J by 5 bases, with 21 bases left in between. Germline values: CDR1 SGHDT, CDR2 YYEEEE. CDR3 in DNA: TGTGCCAGCAGCCTGATCTGGACAGTGGGGGGGGAGACCCAGTACTTC. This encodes CASSLIWTVGGETQYF.

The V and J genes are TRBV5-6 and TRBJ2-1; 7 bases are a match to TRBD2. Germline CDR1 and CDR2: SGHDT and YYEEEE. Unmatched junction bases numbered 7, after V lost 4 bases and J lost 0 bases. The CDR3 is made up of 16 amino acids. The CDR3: CASSAYGGSSYNEQFF. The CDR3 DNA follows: TGTGCCAGCAGCGCCTACGGGGGGAGCTCCTACAATGAGCAGTTCTTC.

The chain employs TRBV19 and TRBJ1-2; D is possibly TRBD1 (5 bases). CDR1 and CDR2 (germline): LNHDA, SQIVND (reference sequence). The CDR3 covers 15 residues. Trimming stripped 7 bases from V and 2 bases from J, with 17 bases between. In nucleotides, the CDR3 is TGTGCCAGTACCCCACCGGGGGTGATAAACTATGGCTACACCTTC. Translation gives CASTPPGVINYGYTF. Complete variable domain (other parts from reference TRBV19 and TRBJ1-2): DGGITQSPKYLFRKEGQNVTLSCEQNLNHDAMYWYRQDPGQGLRLIYYSQIVNDFQKGDIAEGYSVSREKKESFPLTVTSAQKNPTAFYLCASTPPGVINYGYTFGSGTRLTVV.

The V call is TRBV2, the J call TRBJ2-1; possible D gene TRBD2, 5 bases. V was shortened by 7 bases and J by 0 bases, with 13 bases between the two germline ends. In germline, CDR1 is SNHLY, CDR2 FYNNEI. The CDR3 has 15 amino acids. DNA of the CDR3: TGTGCCAGCAAGGGTAGTGAGGGCTCCTACAATGAGCAGTTCTTC. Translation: CASKGSEGSYNEQFF.

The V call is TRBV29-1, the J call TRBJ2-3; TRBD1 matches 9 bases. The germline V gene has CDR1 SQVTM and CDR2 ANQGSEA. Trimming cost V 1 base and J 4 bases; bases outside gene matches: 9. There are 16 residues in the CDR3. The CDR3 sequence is CSVEGSGTGSPDTQYF. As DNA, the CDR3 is TGCAGCGTTGAAGGATCCGGGACAGGGTCCCCAGATACGCAGTATTTT.

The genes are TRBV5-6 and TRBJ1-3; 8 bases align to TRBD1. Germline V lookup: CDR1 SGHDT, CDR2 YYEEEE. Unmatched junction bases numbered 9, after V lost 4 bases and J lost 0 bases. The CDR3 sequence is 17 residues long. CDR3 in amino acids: CASSKDRERSSGNTIYF. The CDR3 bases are TGTGCCAGCAGCAAGGACAGGGAACGTTCCTCTGGAAACACCATATATTTT.

CDR3 in amino acids: CASSLGFGTKSPYGYTF. The CDR3 DNA sequence: TGTGCCAGCAGCTTAGGGTTCGGGACAAAGAGTCCCTATGGCTACACCTTC. The chain recombines TRBV7-9 with TRBJ1-2; tentative D call: TRBD1 (6 bases). Between the trimmed V and J ends, which lost 1 base and 4 bases, there was a span of 19 bases. The CDR3 extends over 17 amino acids. Germline V gene lookup returns CDR1 SEHNR and CDR2 FQNEAQ (reference sequence).

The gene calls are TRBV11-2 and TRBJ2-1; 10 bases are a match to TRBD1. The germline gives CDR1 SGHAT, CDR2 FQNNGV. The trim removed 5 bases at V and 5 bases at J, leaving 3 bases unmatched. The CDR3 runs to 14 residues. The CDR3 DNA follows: TGTGCCAGCAGCGCCGGGACAGGGGACAATGAGCAGTTCTTC. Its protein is CASSAGTGDNEQFF.

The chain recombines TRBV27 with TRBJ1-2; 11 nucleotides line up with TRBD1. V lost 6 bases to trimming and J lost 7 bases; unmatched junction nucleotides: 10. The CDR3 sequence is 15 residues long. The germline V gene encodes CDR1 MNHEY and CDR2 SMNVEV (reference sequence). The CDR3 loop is CASRPHGQGAGGYTF. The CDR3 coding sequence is TGTGCCAGCAGACCCCACGGACAGGGGGCCGGTGGCTACACCTTC.

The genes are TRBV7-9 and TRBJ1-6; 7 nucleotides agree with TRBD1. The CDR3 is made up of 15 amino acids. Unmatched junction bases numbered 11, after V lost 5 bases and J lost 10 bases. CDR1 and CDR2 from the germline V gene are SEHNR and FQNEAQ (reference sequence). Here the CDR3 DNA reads TGTGCCAGCAGCACCTCACAGGGGAGCGGCTCACCCCTCCACTTT. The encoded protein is CASSTSQGSGSPLHF.

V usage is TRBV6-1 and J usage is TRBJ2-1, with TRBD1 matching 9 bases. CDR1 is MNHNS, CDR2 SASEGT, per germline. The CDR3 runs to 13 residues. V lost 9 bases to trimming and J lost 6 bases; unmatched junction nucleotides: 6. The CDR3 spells CASGQGRPNEQFF. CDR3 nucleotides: TGTGCCAGTGGACAGGGGAGGCCCAATGAGCAGTTCTTC.

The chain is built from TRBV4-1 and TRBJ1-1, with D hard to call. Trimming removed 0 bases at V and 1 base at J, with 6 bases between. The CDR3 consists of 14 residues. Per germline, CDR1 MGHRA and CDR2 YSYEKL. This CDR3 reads CASSQETGNTEAFF. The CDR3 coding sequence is TGCGCCAGCAGCCAAGAGACGGGGAACACTGAAGCTTTCTTT.

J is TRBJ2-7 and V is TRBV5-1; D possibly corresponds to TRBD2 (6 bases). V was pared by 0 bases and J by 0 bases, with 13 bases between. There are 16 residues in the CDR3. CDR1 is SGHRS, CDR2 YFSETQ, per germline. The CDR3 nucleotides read TGCGCCAGCAGCTTGGGCTGGGGGGAACTCTCCTACGAGCAGTACTTC. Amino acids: CASSLGWGELSYEQYF.

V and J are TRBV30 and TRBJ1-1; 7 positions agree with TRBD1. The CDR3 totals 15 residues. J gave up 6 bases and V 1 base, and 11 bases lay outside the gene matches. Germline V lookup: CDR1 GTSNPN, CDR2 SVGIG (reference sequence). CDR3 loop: CAWSEGAGILAEAFF. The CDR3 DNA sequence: TGTGCCTGGAGTGAGGGGGCGGGGATCTTGGCTGAAGCTTTCTTT.